What follows is one TCR beta chain and its context. Its specificity is not known. The data derive from a study of cytomegalovirus exposure and HLA in healthy donors. Study observations and caveats: One later analysis, an examination of the approximately 130 validation repertoires, found that first-cohort TCR clusters tended to co-occur in them. Reports credit the classifier with highly specific, highly sensitive diagnosis of cytomegalovirus status. Cytomegalovirus association was listed for 170 or so TCR beta chains. Most sequenced TCRs were rare (though some public TCRs occurred in many donors).

The germline V gene encodes CDR1 SNHLY and CDR2 FYNNEI. This CDR3 contains 15 residues. The V segment lost 6 bases and the J segment 3 bases; nucleotides outside the gene matches: 7. TCRdb keeps only in-frame clones here, not all; method: immunoSEQ multiplex PCR. This sample has about 330,000 clones, with roughly 87% found just once. The chain couples TRBV2 to TRBJ1-1; 10 bases map to TRBD1. Sequencing was performed on PBMCs. The clonotype comes from a woman aged 30 to 39 in good health and CMV-seropositive. The CDR3 region has the DNA TGTGCCAGCAGGGTAGGCGGGACAGGGGACACTGAAGCTTTCTTT. Residues: CASRVGGTGDTEAFF.